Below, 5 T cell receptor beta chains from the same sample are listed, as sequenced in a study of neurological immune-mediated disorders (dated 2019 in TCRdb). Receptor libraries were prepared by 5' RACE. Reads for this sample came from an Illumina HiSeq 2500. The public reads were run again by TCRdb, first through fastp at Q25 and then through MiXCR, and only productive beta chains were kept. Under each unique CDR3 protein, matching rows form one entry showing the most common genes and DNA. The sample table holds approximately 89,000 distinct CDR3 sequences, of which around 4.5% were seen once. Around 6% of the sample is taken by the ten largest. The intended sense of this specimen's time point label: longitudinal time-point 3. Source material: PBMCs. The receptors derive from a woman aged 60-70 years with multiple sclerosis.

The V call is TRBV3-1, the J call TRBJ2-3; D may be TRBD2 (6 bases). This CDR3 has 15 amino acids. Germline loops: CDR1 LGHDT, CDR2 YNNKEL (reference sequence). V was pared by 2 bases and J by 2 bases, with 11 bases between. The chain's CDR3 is CASSQPTGVTDTQYF. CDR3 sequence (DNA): TGTGCCAGCAGCCAACCGACGGGGGTCACAGATACGCAGTATTTT.

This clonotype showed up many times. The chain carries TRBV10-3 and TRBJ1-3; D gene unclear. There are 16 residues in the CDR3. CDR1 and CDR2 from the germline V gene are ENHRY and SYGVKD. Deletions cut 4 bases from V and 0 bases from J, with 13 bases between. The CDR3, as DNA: TGTGCCATCAGTGTGGGCATACCTGGCTCTGGAAACACCATATATTTT. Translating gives CAISVGIPGSGNTIYF.

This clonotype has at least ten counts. Here the CDR3 reads CASSLAAPRDYGYTF. Written as DNA, the CDR3 is TGTGCCAGCAGCTTAGCTGCACCTCGGGATTATGGCTACACCTTC. The chain recombines TRBV7-9 with TRBJ1-2, with no clear D. CDR3 size: 15 residues. Germline V lookup: CDR1 SEHNR, CDR2 FQNEAQ (reference sequence). V dropped 0 bases and J dropped 5 bases, with 13 bases sitting between them.

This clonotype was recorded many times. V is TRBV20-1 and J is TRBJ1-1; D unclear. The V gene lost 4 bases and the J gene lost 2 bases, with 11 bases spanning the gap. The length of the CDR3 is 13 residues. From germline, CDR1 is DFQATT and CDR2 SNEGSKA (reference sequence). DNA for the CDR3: TGCAGTGCTACTTCCATAACCAACACTGAAGCTTTCTTT. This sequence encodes CSATSITNTEAFF.

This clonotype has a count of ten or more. In nucleotides, the CDR3 is TGCAGTGCTAGAGGCCTGCCGGGGGCGGACGGGGAGCTGTTTTTT. Translating it yields CSARGLPGADGELFF. This chain connects TRBV20-1 to TRBJ2-2; D tentatively fits TRBD1 or TRBD2 (6 bases each). The CDR3 spans 15 residues. Germline V gives CDR1 DFQATT, CDR2 SNEGSKA (reference sequence). V shed 1 base and J shed 7 bases, with 16 bases lying between them.